The entry below describes one T cell receptor (beta chain). The repertoire was sequenced with immunoSEQ multiplex PCR; TCRdb's copy has only in-frame clones and lacks some. The sample contains 70,000 to 85,000 clones, about 95% of which appear only once. This sample was included in a study of technical replicates of blood from a few donors. Germline assignment: CDR1 ENHRY and CDR2 SYGVKD. Trimming pared 4 bases from V and 7 bases from J, leaving 14 bases between. The CDR3 is 14 residues long. Sequencing used T cells isolated from PBMCs. This TCR was sampled from a human donor in good health. V is TRBV10-3 and J is TRBJ2-1; D perhaps matches TRBD2 (6 bases). CDR3 nucleotides: TGTGCCATCAGTGCTAGCGCGAGTGGGAATGAGCAGTTCTTC. Encoded protein: CAISASASGNEQFF.